This TCR beta chain comes out of a study of response to subunit inactivated influenza vaccine (dated by TCRdb to 2016 to 2018). Looking at the study overall: To follow how T cells responded to a trivalent subunit inactivated influenza vaccine, the researchers relied on deep quantitative profiling of the T cell receptor repertoire. The paper as a whole reports these results and caveats: According to the authors, only a limited number of new T cells may be recruited by each seasonal influenza vaccination.

In its sample, this clonotype was seen many times. Its antigen has not been determined. No clone much larger than this one lies a single base away; base qualities are absent. Library prep was done by RT-PCR. Sequencing was performed on an Illumina HiSeq 2500. In-frame beta chains were kept once TCRdb had trimmed the public reads at Q25 with fastp and called clones with MiXCR. Records with the same CDR3 protein are collapsed into one entry carrying the most frequent genes and DNA. This sample lists around 850,000 distinct CDR3 sequences; approximately 17% were detected once. The ten largest account for approximately 11% of the sample. Spanning cysteine to phenylalanine, the CDR3 consists of 15 amino acids. Only the CDR3 region is kept as DNA, spanning 45 bases read in frame from base 1. The junction shows trimming of 5 bases on V and 3 bases on J, and the gene matches do not reach 6 bases of it. As encoded in the germline V gene, CDR1 is SGHDT while CDR2 is YYEEEE.

This TCR came from a man aged 45-65 years who received an inactivated influenza vaccine. Donor details come from another sample of the same person, matched by shared clones. Material: PBMCs from blood, obtained roughly 5 days after vaccination. The chain was built from TRBV5-6 and TRBJ1-4; 8 bases in the middle match TRBD1. For the CDR3, the sequence is CASSRPGQANEKLFF. The nucleotides are TGTGCCAGCAGTCGACCGGGACAGGCTAATGAAAAACTGTTTTTT.